The clone carrying this T cell receptor (beta chain) rates as medium-sized (0.01 to 0.1%). Antigen unknown. TCRdb called the reads again in MiXCR, with one record for every CDR3 protein. This sample yields over 9,000 distinct CDR3 sequences, of which roughly 20% are seen a single time; 1% to 1.5% belongs to the top ten. There are 13 residues in the CDR3. In germline, CDR1 is MNHEY, CDR2 SVGEGT. Trimming removed 0 bases from V and 2 bases from J, with 4 bases in between. This specimen comes from a study of liver allograft versus peripheral blood T cells. Study in general: Hepatic allograft T cell receptor repertoires were evaluated relative to those present in recipients' peripheral blood.

Study results and limitations: In liver allografts, T cell receptor repertoires reportedly differed from the repertoires found in peripheral blood.

This chain joins TRBV6-2 or TRBV6-3 and TRBJ1-2, with no clear D. The clonotype was recovered from a human patient who had a liver transplant. The graft donor may have contributed some T cells. The CDR3 spells CASSYSKNYGYTF. The DNA for the CDR3 is TGTGCCAGCAGTTACTCCAAGAACTATGGCTACACCTTC.